This T cell receptor (beta chain) was found in a study of cytotoxic CD8 clonotypes in ibrutinib-treated CLL. A note on this clone: Its antigen is not identified.

This CDR3 is 14 amino acids long. Deletions cut 5 bases from V and 0 bases from J, with 8 bases between. Germline CDR1 reads SEHNR; CDR2 reads FQNEAQ (reference sequence). Depths of 1 in 200,000 to 1 in 1 million T cells were the sequencing target. TCRdb's copy holds only in-frame clones and misses some; the assay was immunoSEQ multiplex PCR. The data show approximately 84,000 clones, with around 79% seen just once and roughly 4.8% held by the top ten. Study results and caveats: Timing of sampling differed between sustained-remission and progressing patients.

Sequencing was performed on PBMCs, taken after 12 months of ibrutinib treatment. This receptor was obtained from a human donor with chronic lymphocytic leukemia. The rearrangement joins TRBV7-9 to TRBJ1-3, with a weak D call TRBD1 (6 bases). Here the CDR3 DNA reads TGTGCCAGCAGCCAGGGGTTCTCTGGAAACACCATATATTTT. The encoded protein is CASSQGFSGNTIYF.